This T cell receptor beta chain comes out of a study of blood T cell repertoires in COVID-19. Across the study: Specimens from acute and convalescent COVID-19 originated in the United States, Italy and Spain. T cells, B-cell-depleted T cells, or PBMCs provided the cDNA or gDNA that served as material.

This clone was observed a single time. The length of the CDR3 is 16 residues. V lost 5 bases and J lost 5, with 18 bases in between. Germline V CDR1 and CDR2: MRHNA, SNTAGT. Original handling: Using reference gene primer amplification, nucleated cell counts were estimated. Clones were read by immunoSEQ multiplex PCR, and TCRdb kept only the in-frame ones, dropping some. V, J and clone size reflect that table, while D and trimming were determined from the DNA. This sample has about 82,000 clones, with under 90% found just once. The chain carries TRBV6-4 and TRBJ2-2; D may be TRBD2 (5 bases). This TCR was recovered from a woman between 35 and 50 years old with active or convalescent COVID-19. Sequenced: peripheral blood. Written as DNA, the CDR3 is TGTGCCAGCAGTCCGGGATTGCTTGGTGGGACCGGGGAGCTGTTTTTT. Translating gives CASSPGLLGGTGELFF.